The 2 T cell receptor beta chains below were found in one sample sequenced in a study of cytomegalovirus exposure and HLA in healthy donors. Primers: 60 Vbeta forward and 13 Jbeta reverse. Using immunoSEQ multiplex PCR, the repertoire was profiled, and TCRdb retains in-frame clones only, with some absent. In the table there are 100,000 to 150,000 clones, approximately 80% of which are singletons. The sample taken for sequencing was PBMCs. These receptors were taken from a man in his late teens or twenties in good health and CMV-seronegative.

This rearrangement joins TRBV5-1 to TRBJ1-2, with a possible D match to TRBD1 (6 bases). The CDR3 extends over 12 amino acids. The V gene lost 4 bases and the J gene lost 8 bases, with 12 bases spanning the gap. Germline lookup yields CDR1 SGHRS and CDR2 YFSETQ. The CDR3 here is CASSPGEGGYTF. The CDR3, as DNA: TGCGCCAGCAGCCCAGGGGAGGGCGGCTACACCTTC.

The chain joins TRBV2 to TRBJ2-7; D gene ambiguous. CDR3 length: 12 residues. Germline CDR1 SNHLY, CDR2 FYNNEI. V lost 7 bases and J 0 bases, leaving 7 bases between the germline ends. DNA for the CDR3: TGTGCCAGCACCCTTAACTCCTACGAGCAGTACTTC. This translates into CASTLNSYEQYF.